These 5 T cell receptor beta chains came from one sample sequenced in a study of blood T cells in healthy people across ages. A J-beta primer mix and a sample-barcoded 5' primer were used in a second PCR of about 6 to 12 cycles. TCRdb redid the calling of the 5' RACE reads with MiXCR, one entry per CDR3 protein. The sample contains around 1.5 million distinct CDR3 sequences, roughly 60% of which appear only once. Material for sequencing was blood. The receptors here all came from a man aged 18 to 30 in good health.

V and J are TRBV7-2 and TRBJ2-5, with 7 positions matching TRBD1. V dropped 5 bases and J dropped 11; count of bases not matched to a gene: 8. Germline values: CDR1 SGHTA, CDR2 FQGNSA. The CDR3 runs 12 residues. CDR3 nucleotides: TGTGCCAGCAGCCCACATCGACAGGGACAGTACTTC. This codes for CASSPHRQGQYF.

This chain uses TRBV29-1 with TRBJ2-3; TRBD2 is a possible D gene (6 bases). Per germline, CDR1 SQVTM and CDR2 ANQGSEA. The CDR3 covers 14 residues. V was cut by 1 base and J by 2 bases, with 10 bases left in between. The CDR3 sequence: CSVEGGEATDTQYF. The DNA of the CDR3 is TGCAGCGTTGAAGGTGGGGAGGCCACAGATACGCAGTATTTT.

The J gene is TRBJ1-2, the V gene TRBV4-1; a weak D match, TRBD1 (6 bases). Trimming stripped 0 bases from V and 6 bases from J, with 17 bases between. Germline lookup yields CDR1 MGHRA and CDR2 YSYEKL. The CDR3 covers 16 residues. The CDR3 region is CASSQEGGGRLDGYTF. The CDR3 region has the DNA TGCGCCAGCAGCCAAGAAGGCGGGGGGCGCCTGGATGGCTACACCTTC.

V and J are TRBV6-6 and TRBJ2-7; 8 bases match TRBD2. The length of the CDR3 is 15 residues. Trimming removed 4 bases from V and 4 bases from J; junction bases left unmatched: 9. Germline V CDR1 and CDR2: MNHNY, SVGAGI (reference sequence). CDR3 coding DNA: TGTGCCAGCAGTTCATTTAGCGGGATGCATTACGAGCAGTACTTC. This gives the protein CASSSFSGMHYEQYF.

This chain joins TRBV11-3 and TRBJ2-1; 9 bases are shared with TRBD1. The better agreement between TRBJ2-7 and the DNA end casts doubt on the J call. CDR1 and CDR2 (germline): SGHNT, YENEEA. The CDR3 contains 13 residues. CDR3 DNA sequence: TGTGCCAGCAGCTTCGACAGGGGGGAAGAGCAGTACTTC. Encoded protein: CASSFDRGEEQYF.